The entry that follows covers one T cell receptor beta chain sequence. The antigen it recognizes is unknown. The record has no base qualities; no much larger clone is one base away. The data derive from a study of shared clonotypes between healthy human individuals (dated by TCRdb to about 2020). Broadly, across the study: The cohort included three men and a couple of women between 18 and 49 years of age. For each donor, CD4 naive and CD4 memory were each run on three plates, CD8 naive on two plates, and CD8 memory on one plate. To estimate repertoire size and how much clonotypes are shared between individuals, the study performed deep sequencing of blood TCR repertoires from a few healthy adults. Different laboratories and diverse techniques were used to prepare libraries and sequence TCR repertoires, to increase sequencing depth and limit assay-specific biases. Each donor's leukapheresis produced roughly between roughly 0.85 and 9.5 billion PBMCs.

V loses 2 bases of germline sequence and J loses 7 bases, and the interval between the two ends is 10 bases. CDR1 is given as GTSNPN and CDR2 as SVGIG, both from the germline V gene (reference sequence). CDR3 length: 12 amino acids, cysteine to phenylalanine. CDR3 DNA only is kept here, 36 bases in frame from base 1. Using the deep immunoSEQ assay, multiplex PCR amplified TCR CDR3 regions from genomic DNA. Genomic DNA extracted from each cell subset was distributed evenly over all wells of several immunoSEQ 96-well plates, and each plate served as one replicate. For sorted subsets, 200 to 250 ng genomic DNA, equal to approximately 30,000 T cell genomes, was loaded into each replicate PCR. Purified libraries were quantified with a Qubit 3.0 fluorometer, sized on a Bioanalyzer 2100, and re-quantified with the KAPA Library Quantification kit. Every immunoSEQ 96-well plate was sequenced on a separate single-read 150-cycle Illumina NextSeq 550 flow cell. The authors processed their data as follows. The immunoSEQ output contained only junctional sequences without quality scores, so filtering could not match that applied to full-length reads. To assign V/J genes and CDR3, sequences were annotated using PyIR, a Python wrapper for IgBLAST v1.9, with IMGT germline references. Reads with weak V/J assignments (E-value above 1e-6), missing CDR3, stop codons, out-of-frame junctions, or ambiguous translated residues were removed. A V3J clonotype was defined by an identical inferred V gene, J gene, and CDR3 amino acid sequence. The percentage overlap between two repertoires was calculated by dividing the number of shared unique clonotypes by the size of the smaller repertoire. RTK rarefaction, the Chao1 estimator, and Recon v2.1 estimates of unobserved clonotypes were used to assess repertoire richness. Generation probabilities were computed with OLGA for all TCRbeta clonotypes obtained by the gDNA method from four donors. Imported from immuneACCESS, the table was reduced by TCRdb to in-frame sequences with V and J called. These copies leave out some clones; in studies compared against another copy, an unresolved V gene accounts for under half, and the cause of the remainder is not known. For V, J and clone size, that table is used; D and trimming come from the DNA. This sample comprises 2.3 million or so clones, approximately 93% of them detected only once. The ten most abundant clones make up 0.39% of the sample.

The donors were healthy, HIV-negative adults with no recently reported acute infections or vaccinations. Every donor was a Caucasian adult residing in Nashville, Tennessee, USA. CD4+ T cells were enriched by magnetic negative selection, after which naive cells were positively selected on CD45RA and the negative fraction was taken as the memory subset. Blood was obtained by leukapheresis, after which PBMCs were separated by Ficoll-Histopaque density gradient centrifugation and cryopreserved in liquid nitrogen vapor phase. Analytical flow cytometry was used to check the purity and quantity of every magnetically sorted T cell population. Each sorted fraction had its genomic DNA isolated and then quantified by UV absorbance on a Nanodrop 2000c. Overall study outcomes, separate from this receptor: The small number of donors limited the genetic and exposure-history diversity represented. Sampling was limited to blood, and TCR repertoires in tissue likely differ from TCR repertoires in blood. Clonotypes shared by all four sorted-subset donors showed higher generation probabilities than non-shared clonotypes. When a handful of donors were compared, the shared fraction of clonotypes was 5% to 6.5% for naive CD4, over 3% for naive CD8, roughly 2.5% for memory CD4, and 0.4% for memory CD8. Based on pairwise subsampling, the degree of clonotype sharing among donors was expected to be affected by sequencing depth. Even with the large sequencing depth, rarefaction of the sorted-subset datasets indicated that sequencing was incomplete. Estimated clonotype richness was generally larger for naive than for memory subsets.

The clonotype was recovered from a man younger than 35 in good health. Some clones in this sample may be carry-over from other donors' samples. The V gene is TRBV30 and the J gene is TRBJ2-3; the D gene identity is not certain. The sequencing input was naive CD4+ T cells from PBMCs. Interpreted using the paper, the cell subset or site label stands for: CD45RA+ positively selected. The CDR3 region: CAWSPNGYTQYF. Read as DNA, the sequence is TGTGCCTGGAGTCCCAATGGGTATACGCAGTATTTT.